This TCR beta chain was recorded in a study of cytomegalovirus exposure and HLA in healthy donors. This CDR3 has 15 amino acids. Germline CDR1 and CDR2: MNHNS and SASEGT. Trimming cost V 7 bases and J 3 bases; bases outside gene matches: 9. PCR used 60 Vbeta primers and 13 Jbeta primers. Method: immunoSEQ multiplex PCR; TCRdb's copy keeps in-frame clones and lacks some. The table includes fewer than 95,000 clones, 65% detected once. This chain uses TRBV6-1 with TRBJ2-7, with 10 positions matching TRBD1. The TCR sequence derives from a woman aged 45 to 65 in good health and CMV-seropositive. Sequenced: PBMCs. The CDR3 sequence: CASINTGTGDYEQYF. CDR3 DNA: TGTGCCAGCATCAATACCGGGACAGGGGACTACGAGCAGTACTTC.